This T cell receptor beta chain was recorded in a study of T cell repertoires in aging, cancer and after chemotherapy. About the study: Healthy donor repertoires were recorded over several months to years and showed clear clonal overlap.

A word on this clonotype: Its antigen remains unknown.

Study outcomes and limitations: Compared with age-matched healthy donors, untreated hematological or solid cancer patients showed higher blood TCR clonality. In each cancer cohort, median generation probability increased across chemotherapy, suggesting thymic output rebounded.

A mixed TRB-A/B primer pool amplified rearranged TRB by multiplex touch-down PCR. One entry per CDR3 protein, called by TCRdb with MiXCR from the multiplex PCR reads. The sample contains under 7,000 distinct CDR3 sequences, 25% to 30% of which appear only once. This CDR3 has 14 amino acids. Per germline, CDR1 MNHNS and CDR2 SASEGT. Trimming removed 3 bases from V and 0 bases from J; junction bases left unmatched: 0. Amplification of TCR beta used genomic DNA extracted from peripheral blood. The sequencing input was blood. The J gene is TRBJ1-2, the V gene TRBV6-1; 8 bases agree with TRBD1. The receptor's source is a human donor in good health. The CDR3 protein is CASSEDRANYGYTF. CDR3 bases: TGTGCCAGCAGTGAGGACAGGGCTAACTATGGCTACACCTTC.